These 2 T cell receptor beta chains share one sample of origin, sequenced in a study of blood T cell repertoires in COVID-19. The assay was immunoSEQ multiplex PCR, and TCRdb's table has in-frame clones only and misses some. This sample carries approximately 87,000 clones, about 82% of them seen once, and the ten largest clones take roughly a sixth. Sequenced: peripheral blood. These receptors originate from a woman older than 75 with acute or convalescent COVID-19.

V is TRBV3-1 (or the pseudogene TRBV3-2) and J is TRBJ2-2; D is perhaps TRBD2 (7 bases). Germline values: CDR1 LGHDT, CDR2 YNNKEL (reference sequence). V was cut by 1 base and J by 6 bases, with 15 bases left in between. The CDR3 sequence is 16 residues long. The DNA for the CDR3 is TGTGCCAGCAGCCAAGGGCCCGGGGGGCCTTCCGGGGAGCTGTTTTTT. It translates to CASSQGPGGPSGELFF.

The chain is built from TRBV19 and TRBJ1-1; D possibly corresponds to TRBD1 (5 bases). Trimming took 6 bases from V and 7 from J, leaving 18 bases between them. This CDR3 is 14 amino acids long. In germline, CDR1 is LNHDA, CDR2 SQIVND (reference sequence). The CDR3, as DNA: TGTGCCAGTAGCCACATGGCCCTCGACAGTGAAGCTTTCTTT. Protein: CASSHMALDSEAFF.